This TCR beta chain was recorded in a study of T cells in Graves' hyperthyroidism and ophthalmopathy. This clonotype was recorded many times. Its target is unknown. V was trimmed by 5 bases and J by 0 bases, leaving 9 bases between them. The CDR3 loop spans 13 amino acids. Germline assignment: CDR1 DFQATT and CDR2 SNEGSKA (reference sequence). TCR beta CDR3 sequences were amplified from RNA transcripts. In the first-round RT-PCR of the TCR CDR3, the HTBI primer set was used. TCRdb recomputed calls from the multiplex PCR reads with MiXCR, one row per CDR3 protein. The sample lists about 290,000 distinct CDR3 sequences, approximately 15% occurring once. Diagnoses rested on clinical symptoms, serum thyroxine and TRAb, thyroid ultrasound and orbital computed tomography. Fresh peripheral blood, approximately 10 ml, yielded the PBMCs. Overall study results and limits: A model using 13 V-J features told ophthalmopathy apart from stable hyperthyroidism. Blood also contained most expanded thyroid clonotypes above 0.001.

The material sequenced was blood. The source is a woman in her forties with Graves' hyperthyroidism. V usage is TRBV20-1 and J usage is TRBJ2-3; D could derive from TRBD1 or TRBD2 (5 bases each). The DNA for the CDR3 is TGCAGTGCTCGGGGACCTAGCACAGATACGCAGTATTTT. Its protein product is CSARGPSTDTQYF.